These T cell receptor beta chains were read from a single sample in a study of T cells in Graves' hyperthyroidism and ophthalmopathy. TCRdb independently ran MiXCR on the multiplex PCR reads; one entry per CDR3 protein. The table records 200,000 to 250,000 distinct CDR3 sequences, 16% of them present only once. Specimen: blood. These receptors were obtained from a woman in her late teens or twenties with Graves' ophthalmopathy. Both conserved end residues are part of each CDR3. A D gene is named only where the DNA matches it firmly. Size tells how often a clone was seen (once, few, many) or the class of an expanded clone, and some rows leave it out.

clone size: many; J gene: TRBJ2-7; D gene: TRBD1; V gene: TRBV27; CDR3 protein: CASTLRGGRGEQYF; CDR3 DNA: TGTGCCAGCACCCTAAGAGGGGGCAGGGGGGAGCAGTACTTC
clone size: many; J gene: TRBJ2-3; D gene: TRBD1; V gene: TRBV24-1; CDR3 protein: CATSDPRDRVTDTQYF; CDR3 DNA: TGTGCCACCAGTGATCCCCGGGACAGGGTGACAGATACGCAGTATTTT
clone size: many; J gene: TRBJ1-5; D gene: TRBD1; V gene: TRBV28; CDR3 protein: CASSRYGTGLQPQHF; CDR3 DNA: TGTGCCAGCAGCCGCTATGGGACAGGCCTTCAGCCCCAGCATTTT
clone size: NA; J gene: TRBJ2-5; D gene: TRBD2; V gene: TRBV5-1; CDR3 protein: CASSRTSGAQETQYF; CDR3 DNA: TGCGCCAGCAGCCGGACTAGCGGGGCACAAGAGACCCAGTACTTC
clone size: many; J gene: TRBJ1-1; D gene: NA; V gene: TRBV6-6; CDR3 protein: CASSYSIWTEAFF; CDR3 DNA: TGTGCCAGCAGTTACTCGATATGGACTGAAGCTTTCTTT
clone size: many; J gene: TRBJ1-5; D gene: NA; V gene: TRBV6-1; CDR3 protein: CASTLQAINQPQHF; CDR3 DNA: TGTGCCAGCACCCTTCAGGCGATTAATCAGCCCCAGCATTTT
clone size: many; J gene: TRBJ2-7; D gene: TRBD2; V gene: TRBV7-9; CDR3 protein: CASSLTSGNYEQYF; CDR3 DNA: TGTGCCAGCAGCTTAACTAGCGGGAACTACGAGCAGTACTTC
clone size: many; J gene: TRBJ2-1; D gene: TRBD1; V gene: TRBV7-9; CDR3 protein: CASSDRDPQQFF; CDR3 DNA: TGTGCCAGCAGTGACAGGGACCCGCAGCAGTTCTTC
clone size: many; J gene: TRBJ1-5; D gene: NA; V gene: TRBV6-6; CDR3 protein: CASSYSMGGSGNQPQHF; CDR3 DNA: TGTGCCAGCAGTTACTCGATGGGGGGCTCGGGCAATCAGCCCCAGCATTTT
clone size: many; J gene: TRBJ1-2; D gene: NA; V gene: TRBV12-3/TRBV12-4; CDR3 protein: CASSTGFSYGYTF; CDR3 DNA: TGTGCCAGCAGTACAGGCTTTAGCTATGGCTACACCTTC
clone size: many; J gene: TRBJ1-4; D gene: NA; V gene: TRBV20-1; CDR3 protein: CSARGINEKLFF; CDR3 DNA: TGCAGTGCTAGGGGTATTAATGAAAAACTGTTTTTT
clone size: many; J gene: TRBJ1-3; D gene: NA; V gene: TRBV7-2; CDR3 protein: CASSLGQAPGNTIYF; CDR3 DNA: TGTGCCAGCAGCTTAGGGCAGGCCCCAGGAAACACCATATATTTT
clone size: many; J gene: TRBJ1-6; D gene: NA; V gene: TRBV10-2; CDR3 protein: CASSEGGGDSPLHF; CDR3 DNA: TGCGCCAGCAGTGAGGGGGGGGGGGATTCACCCCTCCACTTT
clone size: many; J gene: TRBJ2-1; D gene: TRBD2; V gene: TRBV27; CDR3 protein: CASSSGTSGRRGEQFF; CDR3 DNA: TGTGCCAGCAGTTCCGGGACTAGCGGGAGGCGGGGTGAGCAGTTCTTC
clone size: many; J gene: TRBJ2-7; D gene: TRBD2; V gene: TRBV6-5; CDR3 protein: CASSYWGGSSYEQYF; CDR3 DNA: TGTGCCAGCAGTTACTGGGGGGGGAGCTCCTACGAGCAGTACTTC
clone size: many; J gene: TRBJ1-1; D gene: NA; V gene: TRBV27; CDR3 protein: CASSRSTYLNTEAFF; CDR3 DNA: TGTGCCAGCAGTCGCTCGACCTACTTGAACACTGAAGCTTTCTTT
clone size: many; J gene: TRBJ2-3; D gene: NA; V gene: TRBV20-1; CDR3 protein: CSASSIAGSTDTQYF; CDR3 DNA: TGCAGTGCCAGTAGTATCGCGGGGAGCACAGATACGCAGTATTTT
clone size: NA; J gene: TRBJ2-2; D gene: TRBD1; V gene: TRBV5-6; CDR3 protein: CASSLNRGHNTGELFF; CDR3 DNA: TGTGCCAGCAGCTTGAACAGGGGGCACAACACCGGGGAGCTGTTTTTT
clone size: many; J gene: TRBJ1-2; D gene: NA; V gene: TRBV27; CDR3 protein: CASHSARTSGRYTF; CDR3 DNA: TGTGCCAGCCACTCCGCCCGGACAAGTGGACGCTACACCTTC
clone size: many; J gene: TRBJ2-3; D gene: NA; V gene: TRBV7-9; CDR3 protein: CASSDSRDTQYF; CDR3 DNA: TGTGCCAGCAGCGACTCTCGGGATACGCAGTATTTT
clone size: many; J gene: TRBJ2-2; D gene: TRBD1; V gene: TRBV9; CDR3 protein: CASSTTGAIGTGELFF; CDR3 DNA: TGTGCCAGCAGCACTACAGGGGCGATAGGCACCGGGGAGCTGTTTTTT
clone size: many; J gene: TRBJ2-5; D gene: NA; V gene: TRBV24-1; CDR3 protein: CATSDLGRQETQYF; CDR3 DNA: TGTGCCACCAGTGATTTGGGGCGGCAAGAGACCCAGTACTTC
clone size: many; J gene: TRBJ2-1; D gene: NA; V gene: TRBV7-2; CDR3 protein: CASSLVGQGNEQFF; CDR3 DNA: TGTGCCAGCAGCTTAGTGGGACAAGGGAATGAGCAGTTCTTC
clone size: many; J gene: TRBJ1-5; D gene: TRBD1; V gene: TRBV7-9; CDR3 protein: CASSLSGGEGQPQHF; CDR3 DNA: TGTGCCAGCAGCTTATCAGGGGGAGAGGGTCAGCCCCAGCATTTT
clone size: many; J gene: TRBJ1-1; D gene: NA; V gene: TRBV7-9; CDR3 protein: CASSLGLTEAFF; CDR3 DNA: TGTGCCAGCAGTTTAGGGCTCACTGAAGCTTTCTTT
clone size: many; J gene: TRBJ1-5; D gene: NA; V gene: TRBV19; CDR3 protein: CASSIGSQPQHF; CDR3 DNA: TGTGCCAGTAGTATCGGGAGCCAGCCCCAGCATTTT
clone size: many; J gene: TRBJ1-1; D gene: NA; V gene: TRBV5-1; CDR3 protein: CASSWTWGRGGEAFF; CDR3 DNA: TGCGCCAGCAGCTGGACATGGGGGAGAGGCGGGGAGGCTTTCTTT
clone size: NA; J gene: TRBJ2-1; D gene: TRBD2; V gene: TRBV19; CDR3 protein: CASSSSGGANNEQFF; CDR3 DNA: TGTGCCAGTAGTTCTAGCGGGGGGGCCAACAATGAGCAGTTCTTC
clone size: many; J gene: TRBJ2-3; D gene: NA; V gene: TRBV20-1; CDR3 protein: CSARSDRMTPHGPDTQYF; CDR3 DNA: TGCAGTGCTAGATCAGACAGGATGACCCCGCACGGCCCAGATACGCAGTATTTT
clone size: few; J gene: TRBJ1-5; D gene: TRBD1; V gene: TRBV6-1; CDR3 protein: CASSLTGTGDSNQPQHF; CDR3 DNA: TGTGCCAGCAGTTTGACCGGGACAGGGGATAGCAATCAGCCCCAGCATTTT
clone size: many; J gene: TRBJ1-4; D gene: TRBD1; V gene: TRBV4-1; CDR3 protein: CASSQGVQGVGEKLFF; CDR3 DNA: TGCGCCAGCAGCCAAGGTGTGCAGGGGGTAGGTGAAAAACTGTTTTTT
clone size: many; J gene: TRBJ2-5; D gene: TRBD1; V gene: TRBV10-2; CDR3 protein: CASKNHRGYGETQYF; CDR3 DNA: TGCGCCAGCAAGAATCACAGGGGATACGGAGAGACCCAGTACTTC
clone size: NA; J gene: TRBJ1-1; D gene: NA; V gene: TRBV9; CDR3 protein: CASSVTVNIEAFF; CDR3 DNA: TGTGCCAGCAGCGTAACCGTTAACATTGAAGCTTTCTTT
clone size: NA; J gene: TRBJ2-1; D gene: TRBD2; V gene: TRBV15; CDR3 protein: CATSRGPSGSSYNEQFF; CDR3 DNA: TGTGCCACCAGCAGAGGGCCTAGCGGGAGCTCCTACAATGAGCAGTTCTTC
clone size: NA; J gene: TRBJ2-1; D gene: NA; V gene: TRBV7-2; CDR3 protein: CASGGGPSRDEQFF; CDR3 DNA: TGTGCCAGCGGTGGCGGGCCCTCGAGGGATGAGCAGTTCTTC
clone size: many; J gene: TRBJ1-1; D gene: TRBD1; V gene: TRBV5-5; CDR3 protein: CASSYTGGPNTEAFF; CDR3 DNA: TGTGCCAGCAGCTACACAGGGGGCCCGAACACTGAAGCTTTCTTT
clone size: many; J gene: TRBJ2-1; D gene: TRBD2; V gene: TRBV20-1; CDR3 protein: CSAHGSGLADYNEQFF; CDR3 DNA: TGCAGTGCCCACGGCTCGGGGCTAGCGGACTACAATGAGCAGTTCTTC
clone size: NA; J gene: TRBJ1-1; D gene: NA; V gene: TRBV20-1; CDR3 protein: CSARDGGGDTEAFF; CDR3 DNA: TGCAGTGCTAGAGACGGCGGAGGGGACACTGAAGCTTTCTTT
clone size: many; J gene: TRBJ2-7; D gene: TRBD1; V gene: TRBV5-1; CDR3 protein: CASSLGQGDEQYF; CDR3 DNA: TGCGCCAGCAGCCTAGGACAGGGTGACGAGCAGTACTTC
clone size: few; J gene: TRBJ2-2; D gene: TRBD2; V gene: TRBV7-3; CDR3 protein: CASGRDNTGELFF; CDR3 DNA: TGTGCCAGCGGGAGGGATAACACCGGGGAGCTGTTTTTT
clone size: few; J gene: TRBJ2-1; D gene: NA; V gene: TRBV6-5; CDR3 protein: CASSYPGTSNEQFF; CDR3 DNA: TGTGCCAGCAGTTACCCCGGGACATCCAATGAGCAGTTCTTC
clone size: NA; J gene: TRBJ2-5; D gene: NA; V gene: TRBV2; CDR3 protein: CASSGGDTKQETQYF; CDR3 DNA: TGTGCCAGCAGTGGGGGGGACACAAAACAAGAGACCCAGTACTTC